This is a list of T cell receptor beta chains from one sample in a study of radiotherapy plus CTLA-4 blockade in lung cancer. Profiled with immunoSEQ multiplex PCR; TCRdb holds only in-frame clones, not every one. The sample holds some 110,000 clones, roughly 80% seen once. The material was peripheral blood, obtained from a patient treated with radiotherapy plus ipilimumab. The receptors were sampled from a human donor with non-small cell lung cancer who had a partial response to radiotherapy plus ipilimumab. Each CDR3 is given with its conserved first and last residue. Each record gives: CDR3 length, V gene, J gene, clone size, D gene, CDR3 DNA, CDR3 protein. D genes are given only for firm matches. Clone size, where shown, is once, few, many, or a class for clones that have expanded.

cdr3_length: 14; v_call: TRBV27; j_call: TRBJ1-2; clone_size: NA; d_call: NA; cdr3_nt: TGTGCCAGCAGTTTATCGGCCAGTAACTATGGCTACACCTTC; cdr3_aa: CASSLSASNYGYTF
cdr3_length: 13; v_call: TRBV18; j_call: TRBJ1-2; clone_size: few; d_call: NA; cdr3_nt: TGTGCCAGCTCACCATTGCTAGAGGGCGGCTACACCTTC; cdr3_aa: CASSPLLEGGYTF
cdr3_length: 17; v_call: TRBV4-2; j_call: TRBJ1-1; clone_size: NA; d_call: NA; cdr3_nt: TGTGCCAGCAGCCAACCTGCGGTGGGGCAGATGAACACTGAAGCTTTCTTT; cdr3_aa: CASSQPAVGQMNTEAFF
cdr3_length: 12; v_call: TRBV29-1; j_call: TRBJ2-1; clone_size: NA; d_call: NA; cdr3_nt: TGCAGCGTTGCGCCGGCGGGTGATGAGCAGTTCTTC; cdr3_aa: CSVAPAGDEQFF
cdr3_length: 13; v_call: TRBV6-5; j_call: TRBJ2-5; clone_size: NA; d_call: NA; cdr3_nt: TGTGCCAGCAGTGGCGGTAGTAGGGGGACCCAGTACTTC; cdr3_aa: CASSGGSRGTQYF
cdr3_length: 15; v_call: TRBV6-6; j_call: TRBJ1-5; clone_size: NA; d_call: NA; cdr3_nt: TGTGCCAGCAGGCGACACTTAGGGGACAATCAGCCCCAGCATTTT; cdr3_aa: CASRRHLGDNQPQHF
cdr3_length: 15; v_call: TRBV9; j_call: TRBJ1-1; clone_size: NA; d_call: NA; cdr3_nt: TGTGCCAGCAGCGTAGGGCAGGGTATGAACACTGAAGCTTTCTTT; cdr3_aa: CASSVGQGMNTEAFF
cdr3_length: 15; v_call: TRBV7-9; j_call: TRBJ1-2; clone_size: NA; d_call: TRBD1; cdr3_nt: TGTGCCAGCAGCCGAGTCGACAGGGGAAGCTCTGGCTACACCTTC; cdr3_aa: CASSRVDRGSSGYTF
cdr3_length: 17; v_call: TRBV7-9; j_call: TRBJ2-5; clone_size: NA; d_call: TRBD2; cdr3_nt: TGTGCCAGCAGCTTAGGGGTAGCGGGAGGCCTTCAAGAGACCCAGTACTTC; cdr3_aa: CASSLGVAGGLQETQYF
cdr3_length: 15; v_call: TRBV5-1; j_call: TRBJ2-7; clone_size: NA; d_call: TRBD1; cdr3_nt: TGCGCCAGCAGCCTAGACAGGGGAGGACCCTACGAGCAGTACTTC; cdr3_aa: CASSLDRGGPYEQYF
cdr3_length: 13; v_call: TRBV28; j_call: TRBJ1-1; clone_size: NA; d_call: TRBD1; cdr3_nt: TGTGCCAGCACACAGGGGGAGGCCACTGAAGCTTTCTTT; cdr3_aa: CASTQGEATEAFF
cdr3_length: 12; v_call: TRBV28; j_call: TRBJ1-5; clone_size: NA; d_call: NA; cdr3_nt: TGTGCCACCTTTTCAGGCGATCAGCCCCAGCATTTT; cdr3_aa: CATFSGDQPQHF
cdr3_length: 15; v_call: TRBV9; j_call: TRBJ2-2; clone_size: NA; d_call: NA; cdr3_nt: TGTGCCAGCAGCACCCGCCAGGGTCACACCGGGGAGCTGTTTTTT; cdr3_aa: CASSTRQGHTGELFF
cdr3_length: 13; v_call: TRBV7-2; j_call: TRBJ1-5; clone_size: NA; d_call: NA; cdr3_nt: TGTGCCAGCAGCCTATTCGATCGACAGCCCCAGCATTTT; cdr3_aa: CASSLFDRQPQHF
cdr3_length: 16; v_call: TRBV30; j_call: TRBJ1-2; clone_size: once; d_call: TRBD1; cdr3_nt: TGTGCCTGGAGTGGGGCCAGGGGGCGTAATTACTATGGCTACACCTTC; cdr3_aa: CAWSGARGRNYYGYTF
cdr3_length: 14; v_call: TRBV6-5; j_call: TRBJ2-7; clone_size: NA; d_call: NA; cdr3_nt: TGTGCCAGCAGCCGACAAGATGCTTCCTACGAGCAGTACTTC; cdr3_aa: CASSRQDASYEQYF
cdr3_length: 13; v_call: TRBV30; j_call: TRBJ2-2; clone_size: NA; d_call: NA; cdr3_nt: TGTGCCTGGGGGTGGGGGGAGACCGGGGAGCTGTTTTTT; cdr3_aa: CAWGWGETGELFF